These T cell receptor beta chains were read from a single sample in a study of T and B cells in COVID-19 patients. TCRdb re-called the multiplex PCR reads through MiXCR, storing one row per CDR3 protein. In the table there are roughly 15,000 distinct CDR3 sequences, 29% of which are singletons. The sample was blood. The receptors here all came from a human donor who had recovered from COVID-19. CDR3s include the opening cysteine and the closing phenylalanine or tryptophan. The D gene is left open where the match is weak. Where a row states a size, it is once, few, many or the class of an expanded clone; other rows omit it.

D gene: .
V gene: TRBV11-1
clone size: .
J gene: TRBJ2-7
CDR3 DNA: TGTGCCAGCAGCTTAGAACGGGACGAGCAGTACTTC
CDR3 protein: CASSLERDEQYF

D gene: .
V gene: TRBV5-4
clone size: few
J gene: TRBJ2-7
CDR3 DNA: TGTGCCAGCAGCGGGGGAGTGGGGGCTATTTACGAGCAGTACTTC
CDR3 protein: CASSGGVGAIYEQYF

D gene: TRBD2
V gene: TRBV19
clone size: many
J gene: TRBJ2-3
CDR3 DNA: TGTGCCAGTAGTCAAACTAGCGGGGGGGCCGCAGATACGCAGTATTTT
CDR3 protein: CASSQTSGGAADTQYF

D gene: .
V gene: TRBV12-3/TRBV12-4
clone size: many
J gene: TRBJ2-7
CDR3 DNA: TGTGCCAGCAGTCCCCTCGGTTATCCCGGCTCCTACGAGCAGTACTTC
CDR3 protein: CASSPLGYPGSYEQYF

D gene: .
V gene: TRBV27
clone size: .
J gene: TRBJ2-3
CDR3 DNA: TGTGCCAGCAGTACAACTCTTAGCACAGATACGCAGTATTTT
CDR3 protein: CASSTTLSTDTQYF

D gene: TRBD1
V gene: TRBV6-5
clone size: once
J gene: TRBJ1-5
CDR3 DNA: TGTGCCAGCAGGGCACCGGGACAGGGGGCGGTTCAGCCCCAGCATTTT
CDR3 protein: CASRAPGQGAVQPQHF

D gene: .
V gene: TRBV19
clone size: many
J gene: TRBJ1-5
CDR3 DNA: TGTGCCAGTAGTATGTTAGGTCAGCCCCAGCATTTT
CDR3 protein: CASSMLGQPQHF

D gene: .
V gene: TRBV29-1
clone size: medium-sized
J gene: TRBJ2-5
CDR3 DNA: TGCAGCGTTGAAGGCTTTGTCACTGGCGAGTACCAAGAGACCCAGTACTTC
CDR3 protein: CSVEGFVTGEYQETQYF

D gene: .
V gene: TRBV7-2
clone size: few
J gene: TRBJ2-5
CDR3 DNA: TGTGCCAGCAGCTTCTCAGTACAAGAGACCCAGTACTTC
CDR3 protein: CASSFSVQETQYF

D gene: TRBD1
V gene: TRBV30
clone size: few
J gene: TRBJ1-1
CDR3 DNA: TGTGCCTGCCCCGGGACAGGGAAGTTGGAAGCTTTCTTT
CDR3 protein: CACPGTGKLEAFF

D gene: .
V gene: TRBV5-1
clone size: once
J gene: TRBJ2-5
CDR3 DNA: TGCGCCAGCAGCTTGAGATCCTTCCAAGAGACCCAGTACTTC
CDR3 protein: CASSLRSFQETQYF

D gene: .
V gene: TRBV19
clone size: many
J gene: TRBJ1-1
CDR3 DNA: TGTGCCAGTAGTACCCTAACAGGGAACACTGAAGCTTTCTTT
CDR3 protein: CASSTLTGNTEAFF

D gene: TRBD1
V gene: TRBV30
clone size: few
J gene: TRBJ1-1
CDR3 DNA: TGTGCCTGGTCGACAGGGTTAAACACTGAAGCTTTCTTT
CDR3 protein: CAWSTGLNTEAFF

D gene: TRBD1
V gene: TRBV29-1
clone size: medium-sized
J gene: TRBJ2-1
CDR3 DNA: TGCAGCGCCGCCGGGACAGGGGGCGTTGAGCAGTTCTTC
CDR3 protein: CSAAGTGGVEQFF

D gene: .
V gene: TRBV6-5
clone size: many
J gene: TRBJ2-7
CDR3 DNA: TGTGCCAGCAGTTACTCATTCCGAAGCTCCTACGAGCAGTACTTC
CDR3 protein: CASSYSFRSSYEQYF

D gene: TRBD1
V gene: TRBV19
clone size: few
J gene: TRBJ1-1
CDR3 DNA: TGTGCCAGTAGTCACGACAGGGGGCGAACTGAAGCTTTCTTT
CDR3 protein: CASSHDRGRTEAFF

D gene: TRBD1
V gene: TRBV19
clone size: many
J gene: TRBJ1-5
CDR3 DNA: TGTGCCAGTAGTATGGGACAGTCCAATCAGCCCCAGCATTTT
CDR3 protein: CASSMGQSNQPQHF

D gene: .
V gene: TRBV30
clone size: .
J gene: TRBJ1-6
CDR3 DNA: TGTGCCTGGAGTAGTGATGGACCAAGAAATTCACCCCTCCACTTT
CDR3 protein: CAWSSDGPRNSPLHF

D gene: .
V gene: TRBV6-5
clone size: .
J gene: TRBJ1-1
CDR3 DNA: TGTGCCAGCAGGTGGGGGACCGACACACTGAAGGCTTTCTTT
CDR3 protein: CASRWGTDTLKAFF

D gene: .
V gene: TRBV5-6
clone size: few
J gene: TRBJ2-7
CDR3 DNA: TGTGCCAGCAGCTTGGATGGACCCAGCTCCTACGAGCAGTACTTC
CDR3 protein: CASSLDGPSSYEQYF

D gene: TRBD1
V gene: TRBV6-2/TRBV6-3
clone size: few
J gene: TRBJ2-5
CDR3 DNA: TGTGCCAGCAGAACAGGGGGTTATCGGGAGACCCAGTACTTC
CDR3 protein: CASRTGGYRETQYF

D gene: .
V gene: TRBV27
clone size: .
J gene: TRBJ1-3
CDR3 DNA: TGTGCCAGCAGTACATACACTGGAAACACCATATATTTT
CDR3 protein: CASSTYTGNTIYF

D gene: .
V gene: TRBV15
clone size: medium-sized
J gene: TRBJ2-7
CDR3 DNA: TGTGCCACCAGCAGGGGTGGTAGCGTAACCTACGAGCAGTACTTC
CDR3 protein: CATSRGGSVTYEQYF

D gene: .
V gene: TRBV11-1
clone size: .
J gene: TRBJ2-1
CDR3 DNA: TGTGCCAGCAGCTTAAGTGAAGGGATTCGCAATGAGCAGTTCTTC
CDR3 protein: CASSLSEGIRNEQFF

D gene: TRBD1
V gene: TRBV6-5
clone size: .
J gene: TRBJ1-2
CDR3 DNA: TGTGCCAGCCGGGACAGCACTGACTATGGCTACACCTTC
CDR3 protein: CASRDSTDYGYTF

D gene: TRBD1
V gene: TRBV30
clone size: many
J gene: TRBJ2-7
CDR3 DNA: TGTGCCTGGCAGAATAGGGACAGGATCGGTGGGTACTTC
CDR3 protein: CAWQNRDRIGGYF

D gene: .
V gene: TRBV18
clone size: few
J gene: TRBJ1-1
CDR3 DNA: TGTGCCAGCTCACCGCGGGGGGTCTCATCTGAAGCTTTCTTT
CDR3 protein: CASSPRGVSSEAFF

D gene: .
V gene: TRBV19
clone size: .
J gene: TRBJ1-5
CDR3 DNA: TGTGCCAGTACCGCTAGGGGGGAGGGCAATCAGCCCCAGCATTTT
CDR3 protein: CASTARGEGNQPQHF

D gene: TRBD2
V gene: TRBV29-1
clone size: medium-sized
J gene: TRBJ2-1
CDR3 DNA: TGCAGCGTTGAAGAAGTAGCGGGAGAACAGCAGTTCTTC
CDR3 protein: CSVEEVAGEQQFF

D gene: .
V gene: TRBV5-1
clone size: .
J gene: TRBJ1-6
CDR3 DNA: TGCGCCAGCAGCTTGGAGGCGAATTCACCCCTCCACTTT
CDR3 protein: CASSLEANSPLHF

D gene: .
V gene: TRBV27
clone size: .
J gene: TRBJ2-7
CDR3 DNA: TGTGCCTGCAGTTCCATGGACGGGTTCACCTACGAGCAGTACTTC
CDR3 protein: CACSSMDGFTYEQYF

D gene: .
V gene: TRBV19
clone size: medium-sized
J gene: TRBJ2-7
CDR3 DNA: TGTGCCAGTAGTATTTCGGGGAGTGGGAACGAGCAGTACTTC
CDR3 protein: CASSISGSGNEQYF

D gene: .
V gene: TRBV7-2
clone size: .
J gene: TRBJ1-2
CDR3 DNA: TGTGCCAGCAGTTACAGAGGAACGGCTGGAGGCTACACCTTC
CDR3 protein: CASSYRGTAGGYTF